This is a list of T cell receptor beta chains from one sample in a study of T cells in tuberculosis. Clones were read by immunoSEQ multiplex PCR, and TCRdb kept only the in-frame ones, dropping some. The table lists approximately 59,000 clones, about 86% of them singletons. Sequenced input: CD1b-GMM tetramer-negative cells sorted from PBMCs. The receptors shown here come from an adult woman with latent tuberculosis. The CDR3 runs from the conserved cysteine through the conserved F or W. The order of the fields is J gene, clone size, D gene, V gene, CDR3 protein, CDR3 DNA. D genes are given only for firm matches. Clone size is given for some rows only: seen once, a few or many times, or a class if the clone is expanded.

>TRBJ2-2|NA|TRBD1|TRBV7-9
CASGTENTGELFF
TGTGCCAGTGGGACAGAGAACACCGGGGAGCTGTTTTTT
>TRBJ2-7|NA|TRBD1|TRBV10-3
CAISGRDRGYEQYF
TGTGCCATCAGTGGACGAGACAGGGGCTACGAGCAGTACTTC
>TRBJ1-1|NA|NA|TRBV5-1
CASSLDRERTEAFF
TGCGCCAGCAGCTTGGACAGGGAACGCACTGAAGCTTTCTTT
>TRBJ1-2|NA|NA|TRBV6-4
CAGPMWAYGYTF
TGTGCCGGTCCGATGTGGGCCTATGGCTACACCTTC
>TRBJ1-3|NA|TRBD1|TRBV19
CASSVTGGGPGNTIYF
TGTGCCAGTAGTGTTACAGGGGGCGGACCTGGAAACACCATATATTTT
>TRBJ1-5|NA|TRBD1|TRBV27
CASRGDSTLPGQPQHF
TGTGCCAGCAGGGGGGACAGTACTTTACCAGGTCAGCCCCAGCATTTT
>TRBJ2-2|NA|NA|TRBV9
CASSAGNLDTGELFF
TGTGCCAGCAGTGCGGGGAACCTGGACACCGGGGAGCTGTTTTTT
>TRBJ2-1|NA|NA|TRBV10-1
CASRGRTNEQFF
TGCGCCTCGAGGGGGAGAACGAATGAGCAGTTCTTC
>TRBJ2-7|NA|TRBD1|TRBV5-1
CASSLARQGAPYEQYF
TGCGCCAGCAGCTTGGCGAGACAGGGGGCACCCTACGAGCAGTACTTC
>TRBJ2-4|NA|TRBD1|TRBV5-8
CASSLEQGAKNIQYF
TGTGCCAGCAGCTTGGAACAGGGGGCCAAAAACATTCAGTACTTC
>TRBJ2-2|once|NA|TRBV5-6
CASSAGPAFDTGELFF
TGTGCCAGCAGCGCGGGTCCGGCGTTTGACACCGGGGAGCTGTTTTTT
>TRBJ1-2|NA|TRBD1|TRBV2
CASSRKPGQGANGYTF
TGTGCCAGCAGTCGAAAGCCGGGACAGGGGGCGAATGGCTACACCTTC
>TRBJ2-1|NA|TRBD1|TRBV7-8
CETRGPFYNEQFF
TGTGAAACGAGGGGGCCCTTCTACAATGAGCAGTTCTTC
>TRBJ2-7|NA|NA|TRBV19
CASSPRGAYEQYF
TGTGCCAGTAGTCCCAGGGGAGCCTACGAGCAGTACTTC
>TRBJ2-2|NA|NA|TRBV7-3
CASTPAIGGTGELFF
TGTGCCAGCACCCCTGCGATAGGAGGCACCGGGGAGCTGTTTTTT
>TRBJ2-2|NA|NA|TRBV23-1
CASRTFYRANTGELFF
TGCGCCAGCAGGACATTTTACAGGGCGAACACCGGGGAGCTGTTTTTT